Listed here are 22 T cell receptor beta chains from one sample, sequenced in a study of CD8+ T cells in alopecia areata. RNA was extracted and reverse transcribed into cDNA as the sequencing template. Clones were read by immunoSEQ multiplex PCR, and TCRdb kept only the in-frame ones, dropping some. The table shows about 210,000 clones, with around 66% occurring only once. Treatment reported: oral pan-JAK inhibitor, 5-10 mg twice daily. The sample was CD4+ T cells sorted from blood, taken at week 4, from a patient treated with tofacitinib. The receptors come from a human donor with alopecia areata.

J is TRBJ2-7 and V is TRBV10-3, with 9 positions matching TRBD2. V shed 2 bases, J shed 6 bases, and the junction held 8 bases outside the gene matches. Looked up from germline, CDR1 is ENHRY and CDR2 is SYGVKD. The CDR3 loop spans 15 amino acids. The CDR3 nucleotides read TGTGCCATCAGTGAGGTACAGCGGGGGGATAGCGAGCAGTACTTC. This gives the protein CAISEVQRGDSEQYF.

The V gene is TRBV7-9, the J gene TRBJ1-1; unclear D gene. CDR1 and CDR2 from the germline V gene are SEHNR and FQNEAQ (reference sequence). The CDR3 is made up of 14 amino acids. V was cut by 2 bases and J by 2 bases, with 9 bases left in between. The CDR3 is CASSLTYPNTEAFF. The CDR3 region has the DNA TGTGCCAGCAGCTTAACTTATCCTAACACTGAAGCTTTCTTT.

CDR3 amino acids: CASSPQGGRAGNTIYF. The DNA of the CDR3 is TGTGCCAGCAGCCCTCAGGGGGGGAGAGCTGGAAACACCATATATTTT. The rearrangement links TRBV7-9 to TRBJ1-3, with TRBD1 matching 7 bases. Germline V CDR1 and CDR2: SEHNR, FQNEAQ (reference sequence). Unmatched junction bases numbered 9, after V lost 5 bases and J lost 2 bases. The CDR3 extends over 16 amino acids.

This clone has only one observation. CDR3 residues: CSVVDSGEGAFF. CDR3 DNA sequence: TGCAGCGTCGTGGACAGCGGGGAAGGAGCTTTCTTT. The chain carries TRBV29-1 and TRBJ1-1, with D possibly being TRBD1 (6 bases). The V gene's germline CDR1 is SQVTM and CDR2 ANQGSEA. The CDR3 totals 12 residues. Trimming removed 6 bases from V and 10 bases from J, with 18 bases in between.

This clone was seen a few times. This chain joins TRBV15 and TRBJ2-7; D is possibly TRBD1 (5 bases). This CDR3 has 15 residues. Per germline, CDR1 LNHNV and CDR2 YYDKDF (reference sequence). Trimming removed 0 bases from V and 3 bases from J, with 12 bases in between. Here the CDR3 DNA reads TGTGCCACCAGCAGAGATGTGAACAGGATCTACGAGCAGTACTTC. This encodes CATSRDVNRIYEQYF.

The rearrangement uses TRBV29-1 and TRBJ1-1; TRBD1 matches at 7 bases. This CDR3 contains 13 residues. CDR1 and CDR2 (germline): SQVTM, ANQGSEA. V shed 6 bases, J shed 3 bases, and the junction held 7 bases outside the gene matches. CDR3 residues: CSVGGQTYTEAFF. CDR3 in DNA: TGCAGCGTGGGGGGACAGACCTACACTGAAGCTTTCTTT.

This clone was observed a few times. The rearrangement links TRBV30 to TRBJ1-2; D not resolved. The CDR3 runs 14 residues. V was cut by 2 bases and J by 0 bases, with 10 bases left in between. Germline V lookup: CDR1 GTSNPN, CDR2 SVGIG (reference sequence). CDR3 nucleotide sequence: TGTGCCTGGAGTCCCCGCAGCCCTAACTATGGCTACACCTTC. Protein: CAWSPRSPNYGYTF.

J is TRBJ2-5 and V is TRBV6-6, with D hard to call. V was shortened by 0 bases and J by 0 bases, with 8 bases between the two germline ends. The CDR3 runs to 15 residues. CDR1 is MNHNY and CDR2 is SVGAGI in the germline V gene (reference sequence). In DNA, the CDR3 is TGTGCCAGCAGTTACTCCTCAACAGACCAAGAGACCCAGTACTTC. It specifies CASSYSSTDQETQYF.

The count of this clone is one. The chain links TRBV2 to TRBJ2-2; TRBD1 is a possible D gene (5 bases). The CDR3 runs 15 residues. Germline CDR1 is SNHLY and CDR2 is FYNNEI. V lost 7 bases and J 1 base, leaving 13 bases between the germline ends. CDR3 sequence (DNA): TGTGCCAGCATGGAATGGCAGGGGAACACCGGGGAGCTGTTTTTT. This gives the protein CASMEWQGNTGELFF.

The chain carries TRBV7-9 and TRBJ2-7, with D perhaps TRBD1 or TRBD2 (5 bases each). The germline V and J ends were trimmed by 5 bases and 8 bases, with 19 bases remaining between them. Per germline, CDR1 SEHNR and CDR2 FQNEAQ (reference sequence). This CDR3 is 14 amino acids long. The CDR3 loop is CASSTGTLSTQQYF. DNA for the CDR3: TGTGCCAGCAGCACCGGGACGCTATCTACGCAGCAGTACTTC.

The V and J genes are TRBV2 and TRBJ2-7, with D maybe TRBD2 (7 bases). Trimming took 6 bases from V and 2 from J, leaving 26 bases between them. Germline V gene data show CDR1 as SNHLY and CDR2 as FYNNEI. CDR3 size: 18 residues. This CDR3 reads CASSPTHAPGGVAYEQYF. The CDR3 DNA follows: TGTGCCAGCAGCCCGACCCACGCCCCGGGGGGCGTTGCCTACGAGCAGTACTTC.

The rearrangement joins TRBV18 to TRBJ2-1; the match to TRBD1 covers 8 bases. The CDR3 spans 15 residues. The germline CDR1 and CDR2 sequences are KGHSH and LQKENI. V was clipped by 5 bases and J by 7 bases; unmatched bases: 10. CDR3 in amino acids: CASSKQGVLGNEQFF. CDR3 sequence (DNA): TGTGCCAGCTCAAAACAGGGGGTGCTCGGGAATGAGCAGTTCTTC.

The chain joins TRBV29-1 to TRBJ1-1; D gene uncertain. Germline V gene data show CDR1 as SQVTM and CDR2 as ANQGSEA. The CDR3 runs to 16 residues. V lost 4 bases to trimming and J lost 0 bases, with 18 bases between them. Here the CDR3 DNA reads TGCAGCGTTGTTCGGCAGCCTAGTTACCTGAACACTGAAGCTTTCTTT. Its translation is CSVVRQPSYLNTEAFF.

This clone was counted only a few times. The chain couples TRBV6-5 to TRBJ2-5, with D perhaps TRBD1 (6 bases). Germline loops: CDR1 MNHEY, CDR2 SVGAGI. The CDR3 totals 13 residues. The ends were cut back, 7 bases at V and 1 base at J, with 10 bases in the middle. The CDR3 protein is CASTADSQETQYF. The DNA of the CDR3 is TGTGCCAGCACCGCGGACAGCCAAGAGACCCAGTACTTC.

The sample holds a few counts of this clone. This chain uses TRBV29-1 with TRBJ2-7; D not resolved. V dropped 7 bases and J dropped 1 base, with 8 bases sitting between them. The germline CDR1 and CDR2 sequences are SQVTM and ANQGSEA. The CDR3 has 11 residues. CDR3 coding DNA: TGCAGCGGTCTGTATTCCTACGAGCAGTACTTC. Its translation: CSGLYSYEQYF.

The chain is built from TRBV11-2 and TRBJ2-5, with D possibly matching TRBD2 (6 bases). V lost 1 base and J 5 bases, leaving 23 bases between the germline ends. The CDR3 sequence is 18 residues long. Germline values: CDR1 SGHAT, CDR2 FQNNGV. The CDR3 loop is CASSLARLSGRRGETQYF. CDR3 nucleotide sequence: TGTGCCAGCAGCTTAGCCCGCCTCTCAGGGAGGAGAGGGGAGACCCAGTACTTC.

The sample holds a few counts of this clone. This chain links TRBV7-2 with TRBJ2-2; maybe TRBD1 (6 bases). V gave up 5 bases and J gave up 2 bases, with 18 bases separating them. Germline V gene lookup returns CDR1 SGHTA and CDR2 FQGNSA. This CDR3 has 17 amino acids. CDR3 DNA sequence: TGTGCCAGCAGCCGTCCTACCGGGACAAGAAACACCGGGGAGCTGTTTTTT. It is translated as CASSRPTGTRNTGELFF.

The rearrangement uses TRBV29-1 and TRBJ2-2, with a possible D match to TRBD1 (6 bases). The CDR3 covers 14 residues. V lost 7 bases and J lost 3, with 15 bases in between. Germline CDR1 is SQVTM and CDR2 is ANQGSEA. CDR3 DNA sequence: TGCAGCGGGTCAATGGACAGTTACACCGGGGAGCTGTTTTTT. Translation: CSGSMDSYTGELFF.

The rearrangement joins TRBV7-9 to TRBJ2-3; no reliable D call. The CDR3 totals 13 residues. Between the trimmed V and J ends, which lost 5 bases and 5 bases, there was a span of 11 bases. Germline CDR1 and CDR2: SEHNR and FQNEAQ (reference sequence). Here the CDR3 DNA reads TGTGCCAGCAGCCGGATAGAGGAAGATACGCAGTATTTT. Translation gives CASSRIEEDTQYF.

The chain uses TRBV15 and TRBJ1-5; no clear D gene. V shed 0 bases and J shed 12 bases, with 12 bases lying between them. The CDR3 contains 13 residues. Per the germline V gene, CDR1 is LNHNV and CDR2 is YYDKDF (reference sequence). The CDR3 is CATSRDLDRRQHF. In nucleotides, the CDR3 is TGTGCCACCAGCAGAGATCTGGACCGACGCCAGCATTTT.

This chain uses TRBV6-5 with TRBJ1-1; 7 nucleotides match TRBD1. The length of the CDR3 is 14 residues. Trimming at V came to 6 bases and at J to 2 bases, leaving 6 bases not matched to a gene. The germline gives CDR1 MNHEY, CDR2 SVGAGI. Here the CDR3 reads CASSIRGFNTEAFF. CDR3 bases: TGTGCCAGCAGCATCAGGGGGTTCAACACTGAAGCTTTCTTT.

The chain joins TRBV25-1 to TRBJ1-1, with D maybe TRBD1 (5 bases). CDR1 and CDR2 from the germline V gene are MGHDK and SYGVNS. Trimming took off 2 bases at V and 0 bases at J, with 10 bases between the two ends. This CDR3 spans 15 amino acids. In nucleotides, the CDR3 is TGTGCCAGCAGTGAACCCGGGGCTATGAACACTGAAGCTTTCTTT. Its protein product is CASSEPGAMNTEAFF.